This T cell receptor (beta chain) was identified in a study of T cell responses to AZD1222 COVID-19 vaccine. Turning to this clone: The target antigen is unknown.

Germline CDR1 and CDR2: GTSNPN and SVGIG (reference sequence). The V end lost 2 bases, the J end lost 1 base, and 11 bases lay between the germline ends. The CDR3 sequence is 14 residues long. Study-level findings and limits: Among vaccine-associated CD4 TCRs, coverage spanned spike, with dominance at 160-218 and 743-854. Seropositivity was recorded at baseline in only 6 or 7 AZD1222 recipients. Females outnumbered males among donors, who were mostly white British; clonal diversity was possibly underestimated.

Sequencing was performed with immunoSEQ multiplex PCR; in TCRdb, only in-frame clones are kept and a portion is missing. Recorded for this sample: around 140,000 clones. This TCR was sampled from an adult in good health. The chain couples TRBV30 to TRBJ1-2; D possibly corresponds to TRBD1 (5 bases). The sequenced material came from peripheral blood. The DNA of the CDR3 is TGTGCCTGGAGTTATCTGGGGGGTAACTATGGCTACACCTTC. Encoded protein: CAWSYLGGNYGYTF.